These 30 T cell receptor beta chains were sequenced from one sample in a study of blood T cell repertoires in COVID-19. Assay: immunoSEQ multiplex PCR; the TCRdb copy retains only in-frame clones and omits some. Of about 270,000 clones detected, about nine tenths appear once; the ten largest clones hold about 8.7%. The sequenced material came from peripheral blood. The receptors originated from a man aged 40-50 years with active or convalescent COVID-19.

This clone was picked up a small number of times. V usage is TRBV7-9 and J usage is TRBJ1-2, with 11 bases fitting TRBD1. The trim removed 1 base at V and 1 base at J, leaving 2 bases unmatched. Germline-derived CDR1 and CDR2 are SEHNR and FQNEAQ (reference sequence). CDR3 size: 16 residues. CDR3 sequence (DNA): TGTGCCAGCAGCTTAGAGGGACAGGGGGGTAACTATGGCTACACCTTC. It translates to CASSLEGQGGNYGYTF.

The CDR3 loop reads CASSYSGPTNEKLFF. Here the CDR3 DNA reads TGTGCCAGCAGTTACTCTGGCCCCACTAATGAAAAACTGTTTTTT. The gene calls are TRBV6-5 and TRBJ1-4; D not certain. Trimming left V 0 bases short and J 2 bases short, with 7 bases between. This CDR3 is 15 amino acids long. The V gene's germline CDR1 is MNHEY and CDR2 SVGAGI.

The V and J genes are TRBV4-1 and TRBJ2-3; 7 nucleotides align to TRBD1. The CDR3 extends over 15 amino acids. The V gene end was trimmed by 1 base and the J gene end by 2 bases; junction bases not matched to a gene: 3. The V gene's germline CDR1 is MGHRA and CDR2 YSYEKL. In DNA form, the CDR3 reads TGCGCCAGCAGCCAAGGTGACAGGGTCACAGATACGCAGTATTTT. Translation gives CASSQGDRVTDTQYF.

The chain has TRBV3-1 (or the pseudogene TRBV3-2) and TRBJ1-5; perhaps TRBD1 as D (5 bases). Germline V CDR1 and CDR2: LGHDT, YNNKEL (reference sequence). CDR3 length: 13 residues. V gave up 3 bases and J gave up 4 bases, with 7 bases separating them. The CDR3 protein is CASSHRENQPQHF. CDR3 bases: TGTGCCAGCAGCCACAGGGAAAATCAGCCCCAGCATTTT.

The J gene is TRBJ2-3, the V gene TRBV5-6, with 13 nucleotides matching TRBD2. Trimming removed 4 bases from V and 4 bases from J; junction bases left unmatched: 3. The CDR3 is made up of 15 amino acids. Germline assignment: CDR1 SGHDT and CDR2 YYEEEE. The CDR3 nucleotides are TGTGCCAGCAGCCTGGGACTAGCGGGGCCAGATACGCAGTATTTT. Residues: CASSLGLAGPDTQYF.

V usage is TRBV9 and J usage is TRBJ1-2; 11 bases fit TRBD1. Germline CDR1 reads SGDLS; CDR2 reads YYNGEE. V shed 3 bases and J 5 bases; nucleotides not matched to a gene: 6. The CDR3 contains 15 residues. The CDR3: CASSAPGQGGYGYTF. CDR3 bases: TGTGCCAGCAGCGCCCCGGGACAGGGGGGGTATGGCTACACCTTC.

The chain has TRBV2 and TRBJ1-2; D remains ambiguous. The CDR3 is 14 residues long. The ends were cut back, 6 bases at V and 8 bases at J, with 19 bases in the middle. Germline V gene data show CDR1 as SNHLY and CDR2 as FYNNEI. The CDR3 sequence: CASRKQSLIIGYTF. DNA for the CDR3: TGTGCCAGCAGAAAGCAATCACTAATAATAGGCTACACCTTC.

The chain recombines TRBV11-2 with TRBJ2-7; D unclear. The germline V gene has CDR1 SGHAT and CDR2 FQNNGV. V was clipped by 2 bases and J by 4 bases, with 6 bases between them. This CDR3 spans 12 amino acids. The CDR3 protein is CASSLSQYEQYF. The CDR3 DNA follows: TGTGCCAGCAGCTTATCCCAGTACGAGCAGTACTTC. Full variable domain (remainder filled in from reference TRBV11-2 and TRBJ2-7): EAGVAQSPRYKIIEKRQSVAFWCNPISGHATLYWYQQILGQGPKLLIQFQNNGVVDDSQLPKDRFSAERLKGVDSTLKIQPAKLEDSAVYLCASSLSQYEQYFGPGTRLTVT.

This sequence joins TRBV7-6 and TRBJ2-1, with a weak D call TRBD2 (5 bases). This CDR3 spans 13 amino acids. The V gene's germline CDR1 is SGHVS and CDR2 FNYEAQ. The V end was cut by 4 bases, the J end by 6 bases, with 10 bases between. CDR3 amino acids: CASSYGGANEQFF. As DNA, the CDR3 is TGTGCCAGCAGCTACGGAGGCGCCAATGAGCAGTTCTTC.

This chain connects TRBV5-5 to TRBJ2-1, with D possibly TRBD2 on 6 matching bases. The CDR3 extends over 11 amino acids. Germline-derived CDR1 and CDR2 are SGHKS and YYEKEE (reference sequence). V lost 2 bases and J lost 13, with 10 bases in between. The CDR3 loop reads CASSLRGGQFF. As DNA, the CDR3 is TGTGCCAGCAGCTTAAGGGGAGGACAGTTCTTC. Full variable domain (missing parts from reference TRBV5-5 and TRBJ2-1): DAGVTQSPTHLIKTRGQQVTLRCSPISGHKSVSWYQQVLGQGPQFIFQYYEKEERGRGNFPDRFSARQFPNYSSELNVNALLLGDSALYLCASSLRGGQFFGPGTRLTVL.

The chain links TRBV5-1 to TRBJ2-5; 8 bases line up with TRBD2. CDR1 is SGHRS and CDR2 is YFSETQ in the germline V gene. J was trimmed by 5 bases and V by 5 bases; bases with no gene match: 8. The CDR3 has 14 amino acids. Here the CDR3 reads CASRFSGAEETQYF. DNA of the CDR3: TGCGCCAGCAGGTTTAGCGGGGCCGAGGAGACCCAGTACTTC.

The rearrangement uses TRBV7-9 and TRBJ2-7; 7 positions agree with TRBD1. Germline loops: CDR1 SEHNR, CDR2 FQNEAQ (reference sequence). With V trimmed by 3 bases and J by 6 bases, 2 bases remained unmatched. The CDR3 has 12 amino acids. The CDR3 spells CASSFSGGEQYF. CDR3 nucleotides: TGTGCCAGCAGCTTTTCAGGGGGCGAGCAGTACTTC.

CDR3 region: CASSLERGGVSNQPQHF. The CDR3 DNA is TGTGCCAGCAGCTTAGAGCGCGGAGGAGTGAGCAATCAGCCCCAGCATTTT. The chain carries TRBV7-2 and TRBJ1-5, with D unclear. The V end was cut by 1 base, the J end by 1 base, with 14 bases between. The germline gives CDR1 SGHTA, CDR2 FQGNSA. CDR3 length: 17 amino acids.

The chain uses TRBV30 and TRBJ1-6, with D unresolved. The CDR3 has 15 residues. V lost 3 bases, J lost 2 bases, and 11 bases lay in between. CDR1 and CDR2 (germline): GTSNPN, SVGIG (reference sequence). Here the CDR3 reads CAWSDAGTYNSPLHF. Written as DNA, the CDR3 is TGTGCCTGGAGCGACGCCGGGACCTATAATTCACCCCTCCACTTT.

The chain joins TRBV6-2 or TRBV6-3 to TRBJ1-1; no clear D gene. The CDR3 totals 13 residues. V was clipped by 4 bases and J by 5 bases, with 11 bases between them. CDR1 is MNHEY and CDR2 is SVGEGT in the germline V gene. The CDR3: CASSSGERTEAFF. The CDR3 nucleotides are TGTGCCAGCAGTTCCGGAGAACGGACTGAAGCTTTCTTT.

The chain combines TRBV27 with TRBJ2-7; TRBD1 agrees at 8 bases. V was pared by 3 bases and J by 7 bases, with 5 bases of the junction left unmatched. The germline gives CDR1 MNHEY, CDR2 SMNVEV (reference sequence). The CDR3 covers 13 residues. The CDR3 is CASSLRQGWEQYF. The CDR3, as DNA: TGTGCCAGCAGTTTGAGACAGGGGTGGGAGCAGTACTTC.

J is TRBJ2-5 and V is TRBV21-1; the tabulated D call, TRBD2, remains unverified against the DNA. TRBV21-1 is a pseudogene. The CDR3 is made up of 15 amino acids. The CDR3, as DNA: TGTGCCAGCAGCAGAGCTAAGCCTACCGGAGAGACCCAGTACTTC. Translated: CASSRAKPTGETQYF.

The gene calls are TRBV2 and TRBJ2-7; TRBD1 agrees at 9 bases. The CDR3 has 12 amino acids. Germline V gives CDR1 SNHLY, CDR2 FYNNEI. The V and J ends lost 8 bases and 3 bases, in that order; junction bases with no gene match: 2. CDR3 amino acids: CASRTGVYEQYF. In nucleotides, the CDR3 is TGTGCCAGCCGGACAGGGGTCTACGAGCAGTACTTC.

This rearrangement joins TRBV5-4 to TRBJ2-7, with 7 bases fitting TRBD2. Germline V CDR1 and CDR2: SGHNT, YYREEE (reference sequence). The junction had 3 bases not matched to a gene; V was cut back by 0 bases and J by 3 bases. This CDR3 has 14 amino acids. CDR3 loop: CASSLEGGDYEQYF. CDR3 DNA sequence: TGTGCCAGCAGCTTGGAGGGAGGGGACTACGAGCAGTACTTC.

The chain links TRBV18 to TRBJ1-4; 8 positions agree with TRBD1. Germline CDR1 KGHSH, CDR2 LQKENI. This CDR3 comprises 21 residues. The ends lost 2 bases at V and 5 bases at J; junction bases unmatched: 22. CDR3 loop: CASSPFPPGGSSMNRNEKLFF. CDR3 nucleotide sequence: TGTGCCAGCTCACCATTTCCACCAGGGGGCTCATCAATGAACCGGAATGAAAAACTGTTTTTT.

The chain is built from TRBV7-3 and TRBJ2-5; 7 bases match TRBD1. The J segment lost 5 bases and the V segment lost 5 bases, leaving 11 bases of the junction unmatched. The V gene's germline CDR1 is SGHTA and CDR2 FQGTGA. The CDR3 has 15 amino acids. The CDR3 DNA reads TGTGCCAGCAGCCGAGGGACAGCGGTCAGGGAGACCCAGTACTTC. Translated: CASSRGTAVRETQYF.

The V and J genes are TRBV5-1 and TRBJ1-2; 7 bases align to TRBD1. Trimming removed 4 bases from V and 4 bases from J; junction bases left unmatched: 7. Germline lookup yields CDR1 SGHRS and CDR2 YFSETQ. This CDR3 is 14 amino acids long. The CDR3 region has the DNA TGCGCCAGCAGCCCCTCGGGACAGTTCTATGGCTACACCTTC. It translates to CASSPSGQFYGYTF.

The CDR3 DNA follows: TGTGCCTGGAGTGTAGTGGGGCTCAGCAATCAGCCCCAGCATTTT. Translation: CAWSVVGLSNQPQHF. The rearrangement joins TRBV30 to TRBJ1-5, with D tentatively TRBD1 (5 bases). The V gene lost 0 bases and the J gene lost 1 base, with 10 bases spanning the gap. The CDR3 length is 15 residues. CDR1 is GTSNPN, CDR2 SVGIG, per germline (reference sequence).

The V and J genes are TRBV30 and TRBJ1-2, with a tentative D call TRBD1 (6 bases). V lost 7 bases and J 4 bases, leaving 19 bases between the germline ends. The CDR3 runs to 14 residues. Germline V gene data show CDR1 as GTSNPN and CDR2 as SVGIG (reference sequence). The CDR3 DNA reads TGTGCCTCCTCCGGGGAGGGGGGGCTCTATGGCTACACCTTC. The encoded protein is CASSGEGGLYGYTF.

This chain uses TRBV9 with TRBJ1-4, with a tentative D call TRBD1 (5 bases). The CDR3 has 16 amino acids. The V end lost 3 bases, the J end lost 4 bases, and 16 bases lay between the germline ends. Germline assignment: CDR1 SGDLS and CDR2 YYNGEE. The DNA for the CDR3 is TGTGCCAGCAGCGACTCGATGTCGGGGGGTAATGAAAAACTGTTTTTT. Encoded protein: CASSDSMSGGNEKLFF.

The rearrangement uses TRBV15 and TRBJ2-3; 8 nucleotides match TRBD1. The CDR3 totals 15 residues. Trimming took 4 bases from V and 1 from J; bases not matched to a gene: 4. The germline V gene has CDR1 LNHNV and CDR2 YYDKDF (reference sequence). Here the CDR3 reads CATSIPGQGTDTQYF. CDR3 bases: TGTGCCACCAGCATACCGGGACAGGGCACAGATACGCAGTATTTT.

The sample holds a few counts of this clone. The J gene is TRBJ1-5, the V gene TRBV6-1; D possibly corresponds to TRBD1 (6 bases). Looked up from germline, CDR1 is MNHNS and CDR2 is SASEGT. The CDR3 extends over 17 amino acids. Between the trimmed V and J ends, which lost 8 bases and 5 bases, there was a span of 25 bases. The DNA for the CDR3 is TGTGCCAGCTGGGAAGGCACAGGGAAATTTGTGGATCAGCCCCAGCATTTT. Translating gives CASWEGTGKFVDQPQHF.

The chain joins TRBV28 to TRBJ2-1, with 7 bases fitting TRBD2. This CDR3 is 13 amino acids long. The V segment lost 6 bases and the J segment 7 bases; nucleotides outside the gene matches: 6. Germline CDR1 MDHEN, CDR2 SYDVKM. For the CDR3, the DNA is TGTGCCAGCAGCCCCGGGACTAAGAATGAGCAGTTCTTC. This encodes CASSPGTKNEQFF.

The gene calls are TRBV28 and TRBJ2-7; TRBD1 is a possible D gene (6 bases). With 5 bases removed from V and 4 bases from J, the gap between germline ends came to 9 bases. Germline V gene data show CDR1 as MDHEN and CDR2 as SYDVKM. The length of the CDR3 is 12 residues. CDR3 sequence reads: CASSVTGYEQYF. The CDR3 region has the DNA TGTGCCAGCAGTGTTACAGGGTACGAGCAGTACTTC.

Only one count was recorded for this clone. The CDR3 loop reads CASNPDSYNEQFF. The CDR3 coding sequence is TGTGCCAGCAACCCGGACAGCTACAATGAGCAGTTCTTC. The chain uses TRBV28 and TRBJ2-1; possible D gene TRBD1, 6 bases. This CDR3 is 13 amino acids long. The V end lost 7 bases, the J end lost 3 bases, and 10 bases lay between the germline ends. CDR1 is MDHEN and CDR2 is SYDVKM in the germline V gene.